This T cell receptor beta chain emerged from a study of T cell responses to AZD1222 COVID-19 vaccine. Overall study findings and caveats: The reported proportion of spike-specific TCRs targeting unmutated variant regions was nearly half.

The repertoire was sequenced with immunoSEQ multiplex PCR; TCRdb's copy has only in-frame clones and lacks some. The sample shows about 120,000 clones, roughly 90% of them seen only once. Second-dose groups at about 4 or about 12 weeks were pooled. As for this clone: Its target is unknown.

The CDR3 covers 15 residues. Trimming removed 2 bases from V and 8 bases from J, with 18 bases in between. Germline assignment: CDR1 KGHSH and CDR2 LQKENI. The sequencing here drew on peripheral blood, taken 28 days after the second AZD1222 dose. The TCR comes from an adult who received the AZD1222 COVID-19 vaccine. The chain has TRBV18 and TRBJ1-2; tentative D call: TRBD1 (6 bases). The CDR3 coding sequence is TGTGCCAGCTCACCAGTAATTCGGGACAAGTGGGGCTACACCTTC. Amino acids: CASSPVIRDKWGYTF.